Following are 9 T cell receptor beta chains from one sample sequenced in a study of shared clonotypes between healthy human individuals (dated by TCRdb to between 2020 and 2021). Library preparation employed the immunoSEQ multiplex PCR assay. Entries here come from immuneACCESS through TCRdb and include only in-frame sequences with V and J called. Some clones fail to appear in such tables; in the studies checked, an unresolved V gene covers under half of the shortfall, and the cause of the remainder is unknown. In this sample the table shows hundreds of thousands of clones, 85% to 95% of which occur a single time. The biggest ten clones account for under 30% of the sample. CD8 naive samples were CD45RO-negative cells positively selected for CCR7, giving a CD45RA+CCR7+ population that excluded TemRA cells. Input material: naive CD8+ T cells sorted from blood. The cell subset or site label for this specimen denotes: CD45RA+CCR7+. The receptor set was obtained from a man between 25 and 39 years old in good health.

The chain combines TRBV4-1 with TRBJ2-7, with 8 bases fitting TRBD1. This CDR3 region has 14 residues. V trimming: 4 bases; J trimming: 2 bases; junction bases outside the gene matches: 4. CDR1 and CDR2 (germline): MGHRA, YSYEKL. The CDR3 sequence: CASSLQGAPYEQYF. CDR3 sequence (DNA): TGCGCCAGCAGCCTTCAGGGGGCACCCTACGAGCAGTACTTC.

This clone has just one count. V gene TRBV4-1 combines with J gene TRBJ2-1; either TRBD1 or TRBD2 may fit D (5 bases each). Trimming cost V 1 base and J 2 bases, with 18 bases left between them. From germline, CDR1 is MGHRA and CDR2 YSYEKL. This CDR3 is 18 amino acids long. The CDR3 DNA reads as TGCGCCAGCAGCCAAGGTTTTGTTGGGGACGGTGCCTACAATGAGCAGTTCTTC. Translating it yields CASSQGFVGDGAYNEQFF.

V usage is TRBV11-2 and J usage is TRBJ2-2, with a tentative D call TRBD2 (6 bases). V dropped 5 bases and J dropped 7 bases, with 17 bases sitting between them. Germline loops: CDR1 SGHAT, CDR2 FQNNGV. The CDR3 is 15 amino acids. The CDR3 region has the DNA TGTGCCAGCAGCCCAATCCTAGCGTGGGTCGGGGAGCTGTTTTTT. As protein: CASSPILAWVGELFF.

This chain uses TRBV27 with TRBJ1-5, with D unclear. Trimming left V 7 bases short and J 0 bases short, with 13 bases between. The germline V gene has CDR1 MNHEY and CDR2 SMNVEV (reference sequence). The CDR3 runs to 15 residues. As DNA, the CDR3 is TGTGCCAGCACTCCGTCGGGTTATAGCAATCAGCCCCAGCATTTT. This codes for CASTPSGYSNQPQHF.

The chain has TRBV2 and TRBJ2-3; 8 nucleotides match TRBD1. Trimming took 3 bases from V and 7 from J; bases not matched to a gene: 15. From germline, CDR1 is SNHLY and CDR2 FYNNEI. The CDR3 consists of 17 residues. The chain's CDR3 is CASSDPRETGDRNTQYF. CDR3 in DNA: TGTGCCAGCAGTGATCCGCGCGAGACAGGGGATAGGAATACGCAGTATTTT.

This chain links TRBV28 with TRBJ2-2; D gene ambiguous. The CDR3 is 18 residues long. Trimming removed 6 bases from V and 5 bases from J, with 25 bases in between. Germline CDR1 is MDHEN and CDR2 is SYDVKM. CDR3: CASSPLTFRFSETGELFF. DNA for the CDR3: TGTGCCAGCAGCCCCTTAACTTTTAGGTTTTCGGAGACCGGGGAGCTGTTTTTT.

The chain is built from TRBV5-1 and TRBJ2-2; 8 nucleotides agree with TRBD1. Germline V CDR1 and CDR2: SGHRS, YFSETQ. CDR3 length equals 16 residues. V lost 4 bases to trimming and J lost 1 base; unmatched junction nucleotides: 6. This CDR3 reads CASSPPDRENTGELFF. The DNA for the CDR3 is TGCGCCAGCAGCCCCCCGGACAGGGAGAACACCGGGGAGCTGTTTTTT.

The V and J genes are TRBV2 and TRBJ2-3; 7 bases match TRBD2. V shed 8 bases and J 0 bases; nucleotides not matched to a gene: 14. The length of the CDR3 is 17 residues. CDR1 is SNHLY, CDR2 FYNNEI, per germline. CDR3 bases: TGTGCCAGCGGCGGGCTAGCGGAGACTTCTAGCACAGATACGCAGTATTTT. It translates to CASGGLAETSSTDTQYF.

The V gene is TRBV13, the J gene TRBJ2-7, with 7 bases that match TRBD2. Germline CDR1 and CDR2: PRHDT and FYEKMQ (reference sequence). The CDR3 covers 15 residues. V gave up 5 bases and J gave up 3 bases; unmatched junction bases: 10. The CDR3 DNA reads as TGTGCCAGCAGCGGAACTAGCGCTAATAACTACGAGCAGTACTTC. Its translation is CASSGTSANNYEQYF.